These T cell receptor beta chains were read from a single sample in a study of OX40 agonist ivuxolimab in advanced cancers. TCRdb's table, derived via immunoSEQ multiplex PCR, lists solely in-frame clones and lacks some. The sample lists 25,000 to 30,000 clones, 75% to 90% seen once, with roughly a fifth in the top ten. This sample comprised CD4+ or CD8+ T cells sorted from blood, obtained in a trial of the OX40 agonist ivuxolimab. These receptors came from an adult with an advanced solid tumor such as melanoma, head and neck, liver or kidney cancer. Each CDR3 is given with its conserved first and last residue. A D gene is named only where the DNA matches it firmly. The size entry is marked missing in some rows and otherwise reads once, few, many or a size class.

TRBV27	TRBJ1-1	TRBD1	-	TGTGCCAGCCGACCCTTGCGGACAGGGGGCGGCACTGAAGCTTTCTTT	CASRPLRTGGGTEAFF
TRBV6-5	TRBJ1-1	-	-	TGTGCCAGCAGTGAAGGACAGAACACTGAAGCTTTCTTT	CASSEGQNTEAFF
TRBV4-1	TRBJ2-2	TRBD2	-	TGCGCCAGCAGGCCTCGACTGGGAGGGCCAGGCACCGGGGAGCTGTTTTTT	CASRPRLGGPGTGELFF
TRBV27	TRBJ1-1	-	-	TGTGCCAGCAGCCGGACAGTGAACACTGAAGCTTTCTTT	CASSRTVNTEAFF
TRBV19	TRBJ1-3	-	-	TGTGCCAGTAGCCTGACCGGGGTTAGCTCTGGAAACACCATATATTTT	CASSLTGVSSGNTIYF
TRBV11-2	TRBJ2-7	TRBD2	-	TGTGCCAGCAGCCCTAGCGGCCTCGGCTACGAGCAGTACTTC	CASSPSGLGYEQYF
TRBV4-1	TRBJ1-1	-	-	TGCGCCAGCAGCCAAGCTTGGACGGTGAACACTGAAGCTTTCTTT	CASSQAWTVNTEAFF
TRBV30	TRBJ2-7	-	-	TGTGCCTGGGGTTACCGCTACGAGCAGTACTTC	CAWGYRYEQYF
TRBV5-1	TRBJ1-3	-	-	TGCGCCAGCAGCTCACGGTCGGCAGGCCACTCTGGAAACACCATATATTTT	CASSSRSAGHSGNTIYF
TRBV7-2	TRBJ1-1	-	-	TGTGCCAGCAGCTTCGGGGTCGGGGGCTACACTGAAGCTTTCTTT	CASSFGVGGYTEAFF
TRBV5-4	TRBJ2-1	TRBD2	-	TGTGCCAGCAGCTTGGGGGGCGGGAGTACTGAGCAGTTCTTC	CASSLGGGSTEQFF
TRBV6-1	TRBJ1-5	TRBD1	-	TGTGCCAGCAGTAGGGACAGGGGGCTGGTACAGCCCCAGCATTTT	CASSRDRGLVQPQHF
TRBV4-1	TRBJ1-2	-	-	TGCGCCAGCAGCCGAAAGACCTATGGCTACACCTTC	CASSRKTYGYTF
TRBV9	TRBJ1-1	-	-	TGTGCCAGCAGCTTCAGAGACAATGGGGTTTTTGAAGCTTTCTTT	CASSFRDNGVFEAFF
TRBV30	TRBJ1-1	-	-	TGTGCCTGTTCTCCGGATGGGACTGAAGCTTTCTTT	CACSPDGTEAFF
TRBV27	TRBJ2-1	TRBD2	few	TGTGCCAGCAGACTTAGCGGGGGGGATTACAATGAGCAGTTCTTC	CASRLSGGDYNEQFF
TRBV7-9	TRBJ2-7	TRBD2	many	TGTGCCAGCAGTTATCCGGGACTAGCATCCGAGCAGTACTTC	CASSYPGLASEQYF
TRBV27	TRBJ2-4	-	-	TGTGCCAGCAGCAACCGGGGGAAGAAAAACATTCAGTACTTC	CASSNRGKKNIQYF
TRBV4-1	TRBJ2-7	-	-	TGCGCCAGCAGCCAAGGGGGGCGGTACGAGCAGTACTTC	CASSQGGRYEQYF
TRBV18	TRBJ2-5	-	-	TGTGCCAGCTCCGCCGAGCGGAGAGAGACCCAGTACTTC	CASSAERRETQYF
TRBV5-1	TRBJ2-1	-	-	TGCGCCAGCAGGCTCATGAATGAGCAGTTCTTC	CASRLMNEQFF
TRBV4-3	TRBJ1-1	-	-	TGCGCCAGCAGCCTAACAGGATCGAACACTGAAGCTTTCTTT	CASSLTGSNTEAFF
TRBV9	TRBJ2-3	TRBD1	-	TGTGCCAGCAGCGTACGTGGGACAGCCCTCACAGATACGCAGTATTTT	CASSVRGTALTDTQYF
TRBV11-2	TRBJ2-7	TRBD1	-	TGTGCCAGCAGCCCCCGGGACAGGTTCTACGAGCAGTACTTC	CASSPRDRFYEQYF
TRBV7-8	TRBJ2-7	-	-	TGTGCCAGCAGCTTAGGGACAGTGACCTACGAGCAGTACTTC	CASSLGTVTYEQYF
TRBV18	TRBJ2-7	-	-	TGTGCCAGCTCACTGGGGCCTACCTACGAGCAGTACTTC	CASSLGPTYEQYF
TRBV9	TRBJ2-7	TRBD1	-	TGTGCCAGCAGCGGACAGGGTGTCTACGAGCAGTACTTC	CASSGQGVYEQYF
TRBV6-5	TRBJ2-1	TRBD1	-	TGTGCCAGCAGCAGGGGGTACAATGAGCAGTTCTTC	CASSRGYNEQFF
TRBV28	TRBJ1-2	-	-	TGTGCCAGCAGTCCGCAGAGTGAGACTGAGGGCTACACCTTC	CASSPQSETEGYTF
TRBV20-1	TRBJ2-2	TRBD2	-	TGCAGTGCTAGCGGGAGGGGGGAGCTGTTTTTT	CSASGRGELFF
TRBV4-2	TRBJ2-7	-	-	TGTGCCAGCAGCCCAACTAGAGGCGGCTACGAGCAGTACTTC	CASSPTRGGYEQYF
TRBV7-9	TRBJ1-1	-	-	TGTGCCAGCAGCGCTATACAGGGTTTCGCTGAAGCTTTCTTT	CASSAIQGFAEAFF
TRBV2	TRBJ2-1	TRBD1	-	TGTGCCAGCAGTGAAAGGACAGGATCCAATGAGCAGTTCTTC	CASSERTGSNEQFF
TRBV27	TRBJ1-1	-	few	TGTGCCAGCAGTTTAATTAGGGATTCGAACACTGAAGCTTTCTTT	CASSLIRDSNTEAFF
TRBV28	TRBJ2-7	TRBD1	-	TGTGCCAGCAGAAAGGGACAGGGGGCCTACGAGCAGTACTTC	CASRKGQGAYEQYF
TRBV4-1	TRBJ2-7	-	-	TGCGCCAGCAGCCCCGGCCCCGACAGCTACGAGCAGTACTTC	CASSPGPDSYEQYF
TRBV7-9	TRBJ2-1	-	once	TGTGCCAGCAGCTTCGGCGGAGGGCAAAACAATGAGCAGTTCTTC	CASSFGGGQNNEQFF
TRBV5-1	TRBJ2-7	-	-	TGCGCCAGCAGCTTGGACGCGTCCTCCTACGAGCAGTACTTC	CASSLDASSYEQYF